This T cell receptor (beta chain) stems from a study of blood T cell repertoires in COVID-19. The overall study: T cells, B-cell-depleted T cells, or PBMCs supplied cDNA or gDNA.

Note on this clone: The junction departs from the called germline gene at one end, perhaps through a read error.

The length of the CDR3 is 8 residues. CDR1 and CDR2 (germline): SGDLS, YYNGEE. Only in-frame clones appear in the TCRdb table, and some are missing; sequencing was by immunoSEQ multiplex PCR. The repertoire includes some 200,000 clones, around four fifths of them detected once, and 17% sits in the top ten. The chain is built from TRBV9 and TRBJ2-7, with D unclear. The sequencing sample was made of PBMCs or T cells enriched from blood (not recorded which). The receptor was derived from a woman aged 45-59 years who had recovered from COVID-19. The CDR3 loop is CASSPGDF. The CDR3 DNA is TGTGCCAGCAGCCCGGGTGACTTC.